These 21 T cell receptor beta chains share one sample of origin, sequenced in a study of blood T cells in healthy people across ages. Together with a sample-barcoded 5' primer, a J-beta primer mix was included in a second PCR lasting about 7 to 11 cycles. TCRdb redid the calling of the 5' RACE reads with MiXCR, one entry per CDR3 protein. The repertoire includes about 840,000 distinct CDR3 sequences, about 29% of them detected once, and around 9.6% sits in the top ten. This same sample was also part of a study on T cells of mothers and their children.

The sequenced sample was blood. These receptors were obtained from a woman aged 40 to 50 in good health.

The rearrangement uses TRBV20-1 and TRBJ2-1, with 7 bases that match TRBD1. The germline gives CDR1 DFQATT, CDR2 SNEGSKA (reference sequence). There are 14 residues in the CDR3. The V gene end was trimmed by 6 bases and the J gene end by 5 bases; junction bases not matched to a gene: 10. DNA for the CDR3: TGCAGTGCGCAACGACCGACAGGGCACAATGAGCAGTTCTTC. Its protein product is CSAQRPTGHNEQFF.

This chain links TRBV12-3 or TRBV12-4 with TRBJ1-2; 9 nucleotides match TRBD1. With V trimmed by 8 bases and J by 3 bases, 13 bases remained unmatched. There are 16 residues in the CDR3. CDR3 nucleotides: TGTGCCAGCCGAGGGCGGGACAGGGTAATTGACTATGGCTACACCTTC. It encodes CASRGRDRVIDYGYTF.

The J gene is TRBJ2-1, the V gene TRBV27; D call uncertain. The V end was cut by 3 bases, the J end by 6 bases, with 9 bases between. Per germline, CDR1 MNHEY and CDR2 SMNVEV (reference sequence). The CDR3 covers 13 residues. This chain's CDR3 is CASSFPPGNEQFF. CDR3 DNA sequence: TGTGCCAGCAGTTTTCCCCCCGGCAATGAGCAGTTCTTC.

With respect to this clonotype: The junction shows a germline mismatch at one end, possibly a read error. The chain links TRBV7-7 to TRBJ1-3; D ambiguous. Germline values: CDR1 SSHAT, CDR2 FNYEAQ (reference sequence). This CDR3 comprises 13 residues. The CDR3 protein is CASSFSTGNTIYF. The CDR3 DNA is TGTGCTAGCAGCTTTAGCACCGGAAACACCATATATTTT.

For this clonotype: This sequence may be a read error, since a much larger clone differs from it by one base. The chain employs TRBV20-1 and TRBJ2-5; TRBD1 matches 10 bases. V shed 2 bases, J shed 5 bases, and the junction held 2 bases outside the gene matches. Germline CDR1 and CDR2: DFQATT and SNEGSKA (reference sequence). The length of the CDR3 is 13 residues. The CDR3 sequence is CSARRDRGETQYF. The CDR3 bases are TGCAGTGCTAGAAGGGACAGGGGCGAGACCCAGTACTTC.

On this clonotype: The junction and the germline gene differ at one end; a read error may be behind it. This chain connects TRBV6-5 to TRBJ1-2, with D possibly being TRBD1 (5 bases). The germline V gene has CDR1 MNHEY and CDR2 SVGAGI. This CDR3 region has 14 residues. The CDR3 DNA reads as TGTGCCAGCAGTGACTCAGGGAGGGGCGATGGCTACACCTTC. Amino acid sequence: CASSDSGRGDGYTF.

The chain uses TRBV2 and TRBJ2-5; D ambiguous. The length of the CDR3 is 15 residues. V was shortened by 8 bases and J by 7 bases, with 23 bases between the two germline ends. The germline V gene encodes CDR1 SNHLY and CDR2 FYNNEI. The CDR3 DNA reads as TGTGCCAGCCGGACCTCGACCTATCCAGAAGGGACCCAGTACTTC. It encodes CASRTSTYPEGTQYF.

This clonotype was counted at least ten times. The rearrangement uses TRBV29-1 and TRBJ2-7, with 7 bases fitting TRBD1. Germline V gene lookup returns CDR1 SQVTM and CDR2 ANQGSEA. The CDR3 is 14 residues long. V was clipped by 6 bases and J by 1 base; unmatched bases: 9. The CDR3 coding sequence is TGCAGCGTGACCGGACAGGCGGGTTCCTACGAGCAGTACTTC. It translates to CSVTGQAGSYEQYF.

This clonotype came up many times. V gene TRBV7-8 combines with J gene TRBJ1-2; 8 positions match TRBD1. V lost 1 base to trimming and J lost 4 bases; unmatched junction nucleotides: 5. This CDR3 comprises 15 residues. The germline gives CDR1 SGHVS, CDR2 FQNEAQ. Written as DNA, the CDR3 is TGTGCCAGCAGCTTAGGGACAGGGCCAGGCTATGGCTACACCTTC. This encodes CASSLGTGPGYGYTF.

V and J are TRBV24-1 and TRBJ1-2, with D maybe TRBD1 (6 bases). Per the germline V gene, CDR1 is KGHDR and CDR2 is SFDVKD. This CDR3 is built from 15 residues. The germline V and J ends were trimmed by 3 bases and 8 bases, with 18 bases remaining between them. Written as DNA, the CDR3 is TGTGCCACCAGTGATACCCAGGCAGGGGCAGGAGGCTACACCTTC. Its protein product is CATSDTQAGAGGYTF.

This clonotype was picked up one time. The junction does not match germline at one end; this may be a read error. The chain carries TRBV28 and TRBJ2-6; D gene unclear. The CDR3 totals 13 residues. Germline CDR1 is MDHEN and CDR2 is SYDVKM. Written as DNA, the CDR3 is TGTGCCAGCAGTCGCTCTTGGGCCAACGTCCTGACTTTC. It specifies CASSRSWANVLTF.

This clonotype came up a few times. The chain employs TRBV2 and TRBJ1-1; D may be TRBD1 (5 bases). V lost 7 bases and J 4 bases, leaving 13 bases between the germline ends. The V gene's germline CDR1 is SNHLY and CDR2 FYNNEI. This CDR3 is built from 13 residues. The CDR3 sequence: CASMTREVTEAFF. The CDR3 DNA follows: TGTGCCAGCATGACCAGGGAGGTCACTGAAGCTTTCTTT. Full variable domain (remainder filled in from reference TRBV2 and TRBJ1-1): EPEVTQTPSHQVTQMGQEVILRCVPISNHLYFYWYRQILGQKVEFLVSFYNNEISEKSEIFDDQFSVERPDGSNFTLKIRSTKLEDSAMYFCASMTREVTEAFFGQGTRLTVV.

The chain carries TRBV7-9 and TRBJ1-2; D gene unclear. The CDR3 consists of 13 residues. V was shortened by 1 base and J by 2 bases, with 5 bases between the two germline ends. From germline, CDR1 is SEHNR and CDR2 FQNEAQ (reference sequence). CDR3 sequence: CASSLEENYGYTF. In DNA form, the CDR3 reads TGTGCCAGCAGCTTAGAAGAGAACTATGGCTACACCTTC.

V is TRBV6-2 or TRBV6-3 and J is TRBJ1-2; D not certain. The CDR3 spans 13 residues. CDR1 and CDR2 from the germline V gene are MNHEY and SVGEGT. Trimming took 5 bases from V and 4 from J, leaving 11 bases between them. The CDR3 loop reads CASSLQPPYGYTF. The CDR3 DNA follows: TGTGCCAGCAGTCTACAACCGCCCTATGGCTACACCTTC.

The chain carries TRBV10-1 and TRBJ1-2; D call uncertain. With 5 bases removed from V and 5 bases from J, the gap between germline ends came to 18 bases. The germline gives CDR1 WNHNN, CDR2 SYGVQD (reference sequence). The CDR3 consists of 15 residues. DNA of the CDR3: TGCGCCAGCAGTCCTCCCCGTCCGACGGAATATGGCTACACCTTC. It translates to CASSPPRPTEYGYTF.

In its sample, this clonotype was seen once. This chain uses TRBV5-1 with TRBJ2-1; D is tentatively TRBD1 or TRBD2 (5 bases each). V was cut by 4 bases and J by 7 bases, with 21 bases left in between. Germline loops: CDR1 SGHRS, CDR2 YFSETQ. This CDR3 has 16 amino acids. The CDR3 region is CASSPGTVVGLNEQFF. The CDR3 DNA follows: TGCGCCAGCAGCCCCGGGACCGTAGTCGGTTTGAATGAGCAGTTCTTC.

This clonotype was seen at least ten times. V gene TRBV7-2 combines with J gene TRBJ2-4; the D is unclear. CDR1 is SGHTA, CDR2 FQGNSA, per germline. Trimming removed 3 bases at V and 5 bases at J, with 8 bases between. The CDR3 is 13 amino acids. Written as DNA, the CDR3 is TGTGCCAGCAGCTTGGTTGGGGAAAACATTCAGTACTTC. It is translated as CASSLVGENIQYF.

This chain uses TRBV12-3 or TRBV12-4 with TRBJ1-6; 7 bases fit TRBD1. Trimming removed 6 bases from V and 7 bases from J; junction bases left unmatched: 12. This CDR3 spans 16 amino acids. CDR3 DNA: TGTGCCAGCAGGGAACGACAGGGAGCGGCCAATTCACCCCTCCACTTT. As protein: CASRERQGAANSPLHF.

This clonotype was seen only a few times. V usage is TRBV12-3 or TRBV12-4 and J usage is TRBJ2-3; D is undetermined. The V end lost 3 bases, the J end lost 1 base, and 14 bases lay between the germline ends. The CDR3 is made up of 16 amino acids. This CDR3 is CASSLVRSLGTDTQYF. CDR3 nucleotides: TGTGCCAGCAGTTTGGTCAGGAGCCTTGGCACAGATACGCAGTATTTT.

CDR3 bases: TGTGCCAGCAGCCAAGATCTGGGACCCAACCCCAATCAGCCCCAGCATTTT. This sequence encodes CASSQDLGPNPNQPQHF. The chain combines TRBV3-1 with TRBJ1-5; possibly TRBD1 for D (5 bases). Germline lookup yields CDR1 LGHDT and CDR2 YNNKEL (reference sequence). The CDR3 is 17 amino acids. Trimming took 0 bases from V and 3 from J, leaving 15 bases between them.

This clonotype turned up a few times. V and J are TRBV29-1 and TRBJ1-2; perhaps TRBD1 as D (5 bases). Trimming stripped 8 bases from V and 8 bases from J, with 18 bases between. This CDR3 contains 12 residues. The germline V gene encodes CDR1 SQVTM and CDR2 ANQGSEA. The CDR3 DNA is TGCAGCCTTGGGGGGGGGATCGACGGCTACACCTTC. This translates into CSLGGGIDGYTF.